Following are 17 T cell receptor beta chains from one sample sequenced in a study of cytomegalovirus exposure and HLA in healthy donors. Libraries were prepared by immunoSEQ multiplex PCR; TCRdb keeps only in-frame clonotypes and omits some of them. The sample lists about 360,000 clones; roughly 85% were seen once. The sample was PBMCs. The origin of the receptors is a woman under 30 in good health and CMV-seronegative.

The V call is TRBV2, the J call TRBJ2-6; TRBD1 aligns across 8 bases. The germline CDR1 and CDR2 sequences are SNHLY and FYNNEI. V shed 1 base and J 6 bases; nucleotides not matched to a gene: 8. The length of the CDR3 is 17 residues. The DNA for the CDR3 is TGTGCCAGCAGTGAAGGGACAGGGCAACTGAAGGCCAACGTCCTGACTTTC. Its translation is CASSEGTGQLKANVLTF.

The rearrangement joins TRBV19 to TRBJ2-7; 11 bases map to TRBD2. In germline, CDR1 is LNHDA, CDR2 SQIVND (reference sequence). With V trimmed by 3 bases and J by 0 bases, 1 base remained unmatched. The CDR3 runs to 15 residues. The CDR3 sequence is CASSMTSGNSYEQYF. The CDR3 DNA reads TGTGCCAGTAGTATGACTAGCGGGAACTCCTACGAGCAGTACTTC.

J is TRBJ2-7 and V is TRBV6-5, with 7 bases identical to TRBD1. The CDR3 is 13 amino acids. J lost 6 bases, V lost 0 bases, and 2 bases had no gene match. Germline CDR1 reads MNHEY; CDR2 reads SVGAGI. Written as DNA, the CDR3 is TGTGCCAGCAGTTACTCACAGGGGCGCGAGCAGTACTTC. It yields the protein CASSYSQGREQYF.

This clone came up once. The chain recombines TRBV27 with TRBJ2-1; D may be TRBD1 (6 bases). CDR1 is MNHEY, CDR2 SMNVEV, per germline (reference sequence). This CDR3 region has 12 residues. V was pared by 3 bases and J by 10 bases, with 10 bases between. CDR3 in amino acids: CASSFRTGEQFF. DNA for the CDR3: TGTGCCAGCAGTTTCCGTACAGGGGAGCAGTTCTTC.

V is TRBV5-6 and J is TRBJ2-1; TRBD2 aligns across 12 bases. Germline CDR1 reads SGHDT; CDR2 reads YYEEEE. V was clipped by 3 bases and J by 7 bases; unmatched bases: 11. The CDR3 is 17 amino acids. The CDR3 here is CASSSGLAGNWGNEQFF. DNA of the CDR3: TGTGCCAGCAGCTCTGGACTAGCGGGAAACTGGGGGAATGAGCAGTTCTTC.

The chain recombines TRBV6-5 with TRBJ2-7, with TRBD1 matching 8 bases. This CDR3 comprises 12 residues. The V gene's germline CDR1 is MNHEY and CDR2 SVGAGI. Trimming cost V 5 bases and J 7 bases; bases outside gene matches: 4. CDR3 residues: CASSQDRVEQYF. The CDR3 coding sequence is TGTGCCAGCAGTCAGGACAGGGTTGAGCAGTACTTC.

The CDR3 region has the DNA TGTGCCAGTAGTACGCTACAGGGGGCAGATGAAAAACTGTTTTTT. This codes for CASSTLQGADEKLFF. This chain links TRBV19 with TRBJ1-4, with 9 bases aligning to TRBD1. Per germline, CDR1 LNHDA and CDR2 SQIVND (reference sequence). Unmatched junction bases numbered 6, after V lost 4 bases and J lost 6 bases. The CDR3 is 15 amino acids.

The chain employs TRBV11-2 and TRBJ2-4; D gene uncertain. The CDR3 totals 13 residues. Trimming removed 5 bases from V and 7 bases from J, with 12 bases in between. Germline CDR1 reads SGHAT; CDR2 reads FQNNGV. This chain's CDR3 is CASSPIVENIQYF. In nucleotides, the CDR3 is TGTGCCAGCAGCCCAATAGTAGAGAACATTCAGTACTTC.

The chain joins TRBV4-2 to TRBJ1-2; D is uncertain. With 6 bases removed from V and 2 bases from J, the gap between germline ends came to 13 bases. The CDR3 loop spans 14 amino acids. Germline-derived CDR1 and CDR2 are LGHNA and YNFKEQ. CDR3 sequence (DNA): TGTGCCAGCAGACCCGCCGGGGAAAACTATGGCTACACCTTC. As protein: CASRPAGENYGYTF.

Notes on this clone: The same CDR3 is also encoded by other DNA sequences in this sample. The V gene is TRBV11-2, the J gene TRBJ1-1, with D maybe TRBD1 (5 bases). Germline V gene lookup returns CDR1 SGHAT and CDR2 FQNNGV. CDR3 length: 11 residues. Trimming pared 4 bases from V and 5 bases from J, leaving 5 bases between. The CDR3, as DNA: TGTGCCAGCAGCTCAGGGACTGAAGCTTTCTTT. It is translated as CASSSGTEAFF.

This chain connects TRBV28 to TRBJ1-2; 10 nucleotides agree with TRBD1. The CDR3 spans 15 residues. V was clipped by 5 bases and J by 4 bases; unmatched bases: 7. Germline lookup yields CDR1 MDHEN and CDR2 SYDVKM. The CDR3 DNA reads TGTGCCAGCAGTATCCGACAGGGGGCCGGCTATGGCTACACCTTC. Translation: CASSIRQGAGYGYTF.

The V and J genes are TRBV5-1 and TRBJ1-2, with D unresolved. Trimming cost V 4 bases and J 0 bases, with 10 bases left between them. This CDR3 region has 14 residues. Germline V lookup: CDR1 SGHRS, CDR2 YFSETQ. CDR3 in DNA: TGCGCCAGCAGCCCCGAGGCCACTAACTATGGCTACACCTTC. Translated: CASSPEATNYGYTF.

CDR3 region: CASSPGQDEKLFF. The CDR3 DNA reads TGTGCCAGCTCACCAGGGCAAGATGAAAAACTGTTTTTT. The chain employs TRBV18 and TRBJ1-4; D remains unclear. Germline loops: CDR1 KGHSH, CDR2 LQKENI. The germline V and J ends were trimmed by 2 bases and 6 bases, with 7 bases remaining between them. The CDR3 has 13 amino acids.

The rearrangement joins TRBV28 to TRBJ2-5; the D is unclear. CDR3 length: 12 amino acids. Trimming took 6 bases from V and 5 from J, leaving 10 bases between them. The V gene's germline CDR1 is MDHEN and CDR2 SYDVKM. The CDR3 coding sequence is TGTGCCAGCAGATCAGGATTGGAGACCCAGTACTTC. It is translated as CASRSGLETQYF. The complete variable domain, with remaining parts taken from reference TRBV28 and TRBJ2-5, reads DVKVTQSSRYLVKRTGEKVFLECVQDMDHENMFWYRQDPGLGLRLIYFSYDVKMKEKGDIPEGYSVSREKKERFSLILESASTNQTSMYLCASRSGLETQYFGPGTRLLVL.

This chain connects TRBV5-1 to TRBJ1-2, with D hard to call. Germline values: CDR1 SGHRS, CDR2 YFSETQ. The V and J ends lost 0 bases and 6 bases respectively, with 6 bases between them. CDR3 length equals 12 residues. CDR3 nucleotide sequence: TGCGCCAGCAGCTTGGGGGGAGATGGCTACACCTTC. It is translated as CASSLGGDGYTF.

This clone was counted a single time. The chain carries TRBV28 and TRBJ1-2; D not certain. V shed 4 bases and J shed 0 bases, with 12 bases lying between them. The CDR3 extends over 15 amino acids. Germline V gives CDR1 MDHEN, CDR2 SYDVKM. In DNA form, the CDR3 reads TGTGCCAGCAGTTCAACAATCCCATCTAACTATGGCTACACCTTC. It is translated as CASSSTIPSNYGYTF.

The CDR3 region has the DNA TGTGCCAGCAGCTTGACAGGGGCTGGTGAAAAACTGTTTTTT. Protein: CASSLTGAGEKLFF. The chain uses TRBV5-6 and TRBJ1-4; 7 bases are shared with TRBD1. The germline gives CDR1 SGHDT, CDR2 YYEEEE. The CDR3 has 14 amino acids. Trimming at V came to 1 base and at J to 7 bases, leaving 4 bases not matched to a gene.